These 26 T cell receptor beta chains were all obtained from the same sample, sequenced in a study of PD-L1 blockade in urothelial cancer. Method: immunoSEQ multiplex PCR; TCRdb's copy keeps in-frame clones and lacks some. The data contain fewer than 130,000 clones, 70% to 90% of them singletons. The sequencing here drew on PBMCs, taken around atezolizumab (anti-PD-L1) treatment. These receptors originate from a man in his forties or fifties with urothelial cancer.

The chain is built from TRBV7-6 and TRBJ2-1; TRBD2 aligns across 8 bases. CDR1 SGHVS and CDR2 FNYEAQ come from the germline V gene. There are 17 residues in the CDR3. V lost 4 bases, J lost 7 bases, and 15 bases stayed unmatched. The CDR3 reads CASSSHDSLAGGNEQFF. In DNA, the CDR3 is TGTGCCAGCAGCTCCCACGACTCGCTGGCGGGAGGTAATGAGCAGTTCTTC.

The chain combines TRBV7-8 with TRBJ1-5; the D gene is possibly TRBD1 (5 bases). There are 20 residues in the CDR3. Germline-derived CDR1 and CDR2 are SGHVS and FQNEAQ. Trimming shortened V by 5 bases and J by 0 bases, and 26 bases separated the two germline ends. The CDR3 is CASSIIKPGKKEYSNQPQHF. CDR3 coding DNA: TGTGCCAGCAGCATCATCAAGCCAGGGAAGAAAGAATATAGCAATCAGCCCCAGCATTTT. The complete variable domain, with remaining parts taken from reference TRBV7-8 and TRBJ1-5, reads GAGVSQSPRYKVAKRGQDVALRCDPISGHVSLFWYQQALGQGPEFLTYFQNEAQLDKSGLPSDRFFAERPEGSVSTLKIQRTQQEDSAVYLCASSIIKPGKKEYSNQPQHFGDGTRLSIL.

The rearrangement links TRBV5-4 to TRBJ2-5; tentative D call: TRBD1 (5 bases). The assigned J gene may be wrong: the sequence end matches TRBJ2-7 better. The CDR3 is 15 residues long. The germline gives CDR1 SGHNT, CDR2 YYREEE (reference sequence). CDR3 protein: CASSSQVGRAYEQYF. CDR3 coding DNA: TGTGCCAGCAGCTCCCAGGTCGGCAGGGCCTACGAGCAGTACTTC.

The rearrangement joins TRBV5-8 to TRBJ2-7, with D perhaps matching TRBD2 (5 bases). The V and J ends lost 0 bases and 2 bases respectively, with 18 bases between them. The length of the CDR3 is 17 residues. Germline-derived CDR1 and CDR2 are SGHTS and YDEGEE. DNA of the CDR3: TGTGCCAGCAGCTTGGAGGAGGAACGACGGGTTACCTACGAGCAGTACTTC. Its translation: CASSLEEERRVTYEQYF.

This chain connects TRBV6-4 to TRBJ2-1, with TRBD1 matching over 7 bases. This CDR3 has 15 amino acids. Trimming took 4 bases from V and 0 from J; bases not matched to a gene: 3. The germline CDR1 and CDR2 sequences are MRHNA and SNTAGT. CDR3 in DNA: TGTGCCAGCAGTGCCCGGACAGGCTCCTACAATGAGCAGTTCTTC. Encoded protein: CASSARTGSYNEQFF.

V is TRBV6-5 and J is TRBJ1-2; D gene uncertain. The CDR3 loop spans 15 amino acids. The V gene lost 6 bases and the J gene lost 4 bases, with 18 bases spanning the gap. The germline V gene encodes CDR1 MNHEY and CDR2 SVGAGI. DNA of the CDR3: TGTGCCAGCAGCACCGAGGTGAGGGCTCCCTATGGCTACACCTTC. Translated: CASSTEVRAPYGYTF.

This clone has a single count. The J gene is TRBJ1-2, the V gene TRBV7-8, with unresolved D. The CDR3 has 12 amino acids. From germline, CDR1 is SGHVS and CDR2 FQNEAQ. V was shortened by 1 base and J by 4 bases, with 4 bases between the two germline ends. The CDR3 DNA reads as TGTGCCAGCAGCTTAGACAGCTATGGCTACACCTTC. Encoded protein: CASSLDSYGYTF. The entire variable domain, with the rest obtained from reference TRBV7-8 and TRBJ1-2, is as follows: GAGVSQSPRYKVAKRGQDVALRCDPISGHVSLFWYQQALGQGPEFLTYFQNEAQLDKSGLPSDRFFAERPEGSVSTLKIQRTQQEDSAVYLCASSLDSYGYTFGSGTRLTVV.

This chain uses TRBV10-3 with TRBJ1-5; D not certain. This CDR3 contains 14 residues. The V and J ends lost 3 bases and 4 bases respectively, with 10 bases between them. Germline-derived CDR1 and CDR2 are ENHRY and SYGVKD. The CDR3 coding sequence is TGTGCCATCAGTGACGCGGGTCTTAATCAGCCCCAGCATTTT. Its protein product is CAISDAGLNQPQHF.

This chain connects TRBV6-1 to TRBJ2-1, with 7 positions matching TRBD2. This CDR3 has 16 amino acids. Germline values: CDR1 MNHNS, CDR2 SASEGT. The junction had 5 bases not matched to a gene; V was cut back by 2 bases and J by 1 base. The CDR3 DNA reads TGTGCCAGCAGTGAACGAAGCGGGGAATCCTACAATGAGCAGTTCTTC. It encodes CASSERSGESYNEQFF.

The CDR3 sequence: CASSQGTSMAGIYNEQFF. CDR3 DNA: TGCGCCAGCAGCCAAGGGACCTCGATGGCGGGGATCTACAATGAGCAGTTCTTC. The chain uses TRBV4-1 and TRBJ2-1; D perhaps matches TRBD2 (6 bases). Looked up from germline, CDR1 is MGHRA and CDR2 is YSYEKL. The CDR3 sequence is 18 residues long. Trimming removed 1 base from V and 3 bases from J, with 19 bases in between.

Concerning this clone itself: Other nucleotide sequences from this sample produce the same CDR3. This chain links TRBV5-1 with TRBJ2-3, with D perhaps matching TRBD2 (6 bases). The CDR3 spans 15 residues. Germline CDR1 SGHRS, CDR2 YFSETQ. Trimming took 4 bases from V and 0 from J, leaving 12 bases between them. The CDR3, as DNA: TGCGCCAGCAGCCTTGGCGGGACTAGCACAGATACGCAGTATTTT. The encoded protein is CASSLGGTSTDTQYF. The full variable domain, its missing parts supplied by reference TRBV5-1 and TRBJ2-3, is KAGVTQTPRYLIKTRGQQVTLSCSPISGHRSVSWYQQTPGQGLQFLFEYFSETQRNKGNFPGRFSGRQFSNSRSEMNVSTLELGDSALYLCASSLGGTSTDTQYFGPGTRLTVL.

The rearrangement joins TRBV6-5 to TRBJ1-4; D perhaps matches TRBD1 (5 bases). This CDR3 spans 16 amino acids. Deletions cut 0 bases from V and 4 bases from J, with 12 bases between. CDR1 is MNHEY, CDR2 SVGAGI, per germline. Here the CDR3 DNA reads TGTGCCAGCAGTTACTCGATTGGCGGGGGTAATGAAAAACTGTTTTTT. The encoded protein is CASSYSIGGGNEKLFF.

The chain has TRBV5-4 and TRBJ2-1; 14 nucleotides line up with TRBD2. V dropped 4 bases and J dropped 1; count of bases not matched to a gene: 7. The CDR3 spans 18 residues. Germline V gene lookup returns CDR1 SGHNT and CDR2 YYREEE (reference sequence). DNA of the CDR3: TGTGCCAGCAGCCCTGGACTAGCGGGAGGTGTATCCTACAATGAGCAGTTCTTC. Translation: CASSPGLAGGVSYNEQFF.

The chain recombines TRBV25-1 with TRBJ2-7; the D gene is possibly TRBD1 (6 bases). Between the trimmed V and J ends, which lost 2 bases and 3 bases, there was a span of 17 bases. The CDR3 is 16 residues long. The V gene's germline CDR1 is MGHDK and CDR2 SYGVNS. The CDR3 loop reads CASSEPQGNGLYEQYF. The CDR3 nucleotides are TGTGCCAGCAGTGAACCACAGGGAAACGGCCTCTACGAGCAGTACTTC.

This chain connects TRBV6-5 to TRBJ1-2; 7 bases map to TRBD1. From germline, CDR1 is MNHEY and CDR2 SVGAGI. V was pared by 2 bases and J by 4 bases, with 7 bases of the junction left unmatched. The CDR3 is made up of 15 amino acids. DNA for the CDR3: TGTGCCAGCAGTTACGACAGGGCCCCTATCTATGGCTACACCTTC. This translates into CASSYDRAPIYGYTF.

In this sample, this clone turned up a few times. The chain has TRBV9 and TRBJ2-7, with D perhaps TRBD1 (6 bases). The CDR3 is 15 residues long. V was clipped by 0 bases and J by 10 bases, with 20 bases between them. From germline, CDR1 is SGDLS and CDR2 YYNGEE. CDR3 amino acids: CASSVGDRSPELQYF. DNA for the CDR3: TGTGCCAGCAGCGTAGGAGACAGGTCACCAGAACTACAGTACTTC.

This chain links TRBV10-3 with TRBJ2-1, with 9 nucleotides matching TRBD1. This CDR3 has 16 amino acids. CDR1 and CDR2 (germline): ENHRY, SYGVKD. The trim removed 2 bases at V and 9 bases at J, leaving 11 bases unmatched. CDR3 sequence (DNA): TGTGCCATCAGTGAGACCGGACAGGGGAAAGGACTTGAGCAGTTCTTC. The encoded protein is CAISETGQGKGLEQFF.

V is TRBV28 and J is TRBJ1-5; no reliable D call. Germline V gives CDR1 MDHEN, CDR2 SYDVKM. V lost 4 bases, J lost 0 bases, and 16 bases lay in between. This CDR3 is 17 amino acids long. DNA of the CDR3: TGTGCCAGCAGTTCCCCGGAGGCGGTGAATAGCAATCAGCCCCAGCATTTT. Encoded protein: CASSSPEAVNSNQPQHF.

The rearrangement links TRBV11-2 to TRBJ2-7; possibly TRBD2 for D (5 bases). V gave up 1 base and J gave up 3 bases, with 10 bases separating them. CDR1 SGHAT and CDR2 FQNNGV come from the germline V gene. This CDR3 spans 14 amino acids. CDR3 amino acids: CASSLAEDLYEQYF. CDR3 coding DNA: TGTGCCAGCAGCTTAGCGGAGGACCTCTACGAGCAGTACTTC.

The CDR3 DNA reads as TGTGCCAGCAGCTTAGTGCGGGAAACGCAGTATTTT. Protein: CASSLVRETQYF. The rearrangement links TRBV7-2 to TRBJ2-3; tentatively, D is TRBD2 (6 bases). The CDR3 runs 12 residues. Per germline, CDR1 SGHTA and CDR2 FQGNSA. V lost 1 base and J lost 9, with 8 bases in between.

The V and J genes are TRBV2 and TRBJ2-7, with TRBD1 matching 8 bases. The germline CDR1 and CDR2 sequences are SNHLY and FYNNEI. After removal of 3 bases from V and 6 bases from J, the junction contained 10 bases not matched to a gene. The length of the CDR3 is 15 residues. In DNA form, the CDR3 reads TGTGCCAGCAGTGACGGACAGGGTGGGTTGGTCGAGCAGTACTTC. This sequence encodes CASSDGQGGLVEQYF.

The chain couples TRBV15 to TRBJ2-1; 11 bases are a match to TRBD1. CDR1 is LNHNV and CDR2 is YYDKDF in the germline V gene (reference sequence). Trimming at V came to 1 base and at J to 6 bases, leaving 2 bases not matched to a gene. This CDR3 region has 15 residues. In DNA, the CDR3 is TGTGCCACCAGCAGAGGGGGGACAGGGGGCAATGAGCAGTTCTTC. Translated, it gives CATSRGGTGGNEQFF.

The chain recombines TRBV5-5 with TRBJ2-2, with TRBD1 as a possible D gene (6 bases). The CDR3 is 16 residues long. Germline CDR1 and CDR2: SGHKS and YYEKEE (reference sequence). V lost 1 base to trimming and J lost 5 bases, with 15 bases between them. In DNA, the CDR3 is TGTGCCAGCAGCTTGCCCGGAGCAGGGGAGACCGGGGAGCTGTTTTTT. The encoded protein is CASSLPGAGETGELFF.

The chain joins TRBV30 to TRBJ2-2, with TRBD2 matching 7 bases. CDR1 GTSNPN and CDR2 SVGIG come from the germline V gene (reference sequence). This CDR3 has 14 amino acids. After removal of 3 bases from V and 3 bases from J, the junction contained 4 bases not matched to a gene. The CDR3 loop reads CAWRSGRDTGELFF. DNA for the CDR3: TGTGCCTGGAGAAGTGGGAGGGACACCGGGGAGCTGTTTTTT.

This chain joins TRBV5-1 and TRBJ2-7; the match to TRBD1 covers 10 bases. V lost 1 base, J lost 5 bases, and 9 bases stayed unmatched. This CDR3 is built from 16 residues. Germline values: CDR1 SGHRS, CDR2 YFSETQ. DNA of the CDR3: TGCGCCAGCAGCTTGATCCAGGGACAGGGGATCGACGAGCAGTACTTC. The encoded protein is CASSLIQGQGIDEQYF.

This chain connects TRBV10-1 to TRBJ2-7; tentatively, D is TRBD1 (6 bases). CDR3 length: 12 residues. Trimming took off 11 bases at V and 2 bases at J, with 13 bases between the two ends. The germline V gene has CDR1 WNHNN and CDR2 SYGVQD (reference sequence). The CDR3 nucleotides read TGCGCCGGCCCAGGGGACCCCTACGAGCAGTACTTC. Its translation is CAGPGDPYEQYF.